This TCR beta chain was identified in a study of CD8+CD57+ T cells in acquired aplastic anemia. Study context: DNA recovered from sorted CD4+ and CD8+ cells had a mean of roughly 3 ug. Findings and limits, study-wide: Some 28 sequences, all CD8+ CDR3, were shared between patients and controls.

Whoever was chosen for sequencing had shown CD8+CD57+ cell expansion by flow cytometry. By the time of blood sampling, patients had still received no therapy. The CDR3 has 15 residues. Germline V gene data show CDR1 as KGHSH and CDR2 as LQKENI. J lost 3 bases, V lost 3 bases, and 5 bases had no gene match. About this clonotype: Antigen specificity is unknown.

Genomic DNA served as template for TCR beta VDJ and CDR3 profiling. Each CDR3 protein gets one entry after TCRdb re-called the reads with MiXCR. In the table there are 120,000 or so distinct CDR3 sequences, less than 50% of which are singletons. The V call is TRBV18, the J call TRBJ2-1; 7 positions agree with TRBD1. What was sequenced was sorted CD4+, CD8+, or CD8+CD57+ T cells (not recorded which) from PBMCs. This receptor was identified in a human donor with aplastic anemia. The CDR3 sequence is CASSPYRGHYNEQFF. The CDR3 region has the DNA TGTGCCAGCTCACCGTACAGGGGCCACTACAATGAGCAGTTCTTC.